This entry is about one T cell receptor beta chain. Its cognate antigen is unknown. The sample is drawn from a study of cytomegalovirus exposure and HLA in healthy donors. Study-wide results and limits: Reportedly, cytomegalovirus status was diagnosed with high sensitivity and specificity. Specificity for CMV antigens was confirmed in vitro for a few of the CMV-associated chains. Among TCR beta chains, those listed as cytomegalovirus-associated numbered under 200.

Only in-frame clones appear in the TCRdb table, and some are missing; sequencing was by immunoSEQ multiplex PCR. The top ten hold approximately 2% of the sample, which has 71,000 or so clones, 94% seen once. Material for sequencing was PBMCs. This receptor was taken from a woman aged 18-29 years in good health and CMV-seronegative.

The CDR3 sequence is CASSLMRGITGELFF. The CDR3 DNA is TGTGCCAGCAGCTTGATGCGGGGGATAACCGGGGAGCTGTTTTTT. The rearrangement links TRBV5-5 to TRBJ2-2, with 7 bases that match TRBD2. V was pared by 1 base and J by 5 bases, with 5 bases of the junction left unmatched. Germline values: CDR1 SGHKS, CDR2 YYEKEE (reference sequence). CDR3 length: 15 amino acids.